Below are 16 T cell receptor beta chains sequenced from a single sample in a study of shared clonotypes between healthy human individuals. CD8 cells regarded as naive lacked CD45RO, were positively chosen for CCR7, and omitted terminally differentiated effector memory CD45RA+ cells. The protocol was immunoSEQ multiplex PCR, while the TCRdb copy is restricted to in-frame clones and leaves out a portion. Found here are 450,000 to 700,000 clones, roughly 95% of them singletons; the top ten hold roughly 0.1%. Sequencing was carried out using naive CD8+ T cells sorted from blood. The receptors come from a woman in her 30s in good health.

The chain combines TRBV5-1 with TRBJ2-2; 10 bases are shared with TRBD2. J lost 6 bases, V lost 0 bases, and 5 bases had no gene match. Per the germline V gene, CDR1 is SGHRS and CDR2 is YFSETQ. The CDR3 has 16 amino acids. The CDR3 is CASSLEVAGGSGELFF. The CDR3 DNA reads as TGCGCCAGCAGCTTGGAGGTAGCGGGAGGTTCCGGGGAGCTGTTTTTT. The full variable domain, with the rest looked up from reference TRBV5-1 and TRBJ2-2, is KAGVTQTPRYLIKTRGQQVTLSCSPISGHRSVSWYQQTPGQGLQFLFEYFSETQRNKGNFPGRFSGRQFSNSRSEMNVSTLELGDSALYLCASSLEVAGGSGELFFGEGSRLTVL.

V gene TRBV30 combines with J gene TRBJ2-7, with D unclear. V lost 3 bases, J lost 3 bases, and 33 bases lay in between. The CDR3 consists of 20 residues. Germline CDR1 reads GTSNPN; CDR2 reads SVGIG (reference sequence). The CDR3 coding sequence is TGTGCCTGGAGCCTGACAACCAGAGGTTCGATTTTCCGTCACATCTACGAGCAGTACTTC. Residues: CAWSLTTRGSIFRHIYEQYF.

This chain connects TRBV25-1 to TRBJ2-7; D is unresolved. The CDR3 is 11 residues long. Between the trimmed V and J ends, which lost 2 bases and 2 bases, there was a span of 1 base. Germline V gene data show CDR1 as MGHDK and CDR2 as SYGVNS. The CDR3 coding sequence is TGTGCCAGCAGTGAAGCCTACGAGCAGTACTTC. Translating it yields CASSEAYEQYF.

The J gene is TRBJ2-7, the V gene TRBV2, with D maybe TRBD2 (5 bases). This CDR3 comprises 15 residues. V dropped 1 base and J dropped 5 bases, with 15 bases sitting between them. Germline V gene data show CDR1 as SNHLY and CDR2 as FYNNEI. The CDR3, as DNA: TGTGCCAGCAGTGAAGGATCATCGGCGCGGGACGAGCAGTACTTC. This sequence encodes CASSEGSSARDEQYF.

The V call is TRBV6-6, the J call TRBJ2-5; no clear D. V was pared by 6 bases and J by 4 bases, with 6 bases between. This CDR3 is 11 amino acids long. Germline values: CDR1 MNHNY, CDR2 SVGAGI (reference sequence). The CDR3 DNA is TGTGCCAGCAGCCGAGGAGAGACCCAGTACTTC. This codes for CASSRGETQYF.

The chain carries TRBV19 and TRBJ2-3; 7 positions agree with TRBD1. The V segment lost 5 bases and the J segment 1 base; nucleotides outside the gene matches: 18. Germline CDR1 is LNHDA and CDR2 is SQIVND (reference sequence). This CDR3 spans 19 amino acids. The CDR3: CASSPTRDSYFHRTDTQYF. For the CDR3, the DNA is TGTGCCAGTAGTCCAACCAGGGACAGCTACTTTCACCGCACAGATACGCAGTATTTT.

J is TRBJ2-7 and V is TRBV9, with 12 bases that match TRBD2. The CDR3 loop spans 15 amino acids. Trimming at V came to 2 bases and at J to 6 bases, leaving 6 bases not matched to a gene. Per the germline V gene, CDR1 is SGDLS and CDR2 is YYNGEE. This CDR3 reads CASSVATSGSFEQYF. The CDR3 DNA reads TGTGCCAGCAGCGTGGCGACTAGCGGGAGTTTCGAGCAGTACTTC.

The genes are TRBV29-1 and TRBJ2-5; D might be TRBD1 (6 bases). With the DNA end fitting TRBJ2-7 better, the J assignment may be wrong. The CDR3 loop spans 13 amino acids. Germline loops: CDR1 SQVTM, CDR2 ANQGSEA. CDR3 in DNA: TGCAGCGTTGGAGGCAGGGGCTCCTACGAGCAGTACTTC. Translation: CSVGGRGSYEQYF.

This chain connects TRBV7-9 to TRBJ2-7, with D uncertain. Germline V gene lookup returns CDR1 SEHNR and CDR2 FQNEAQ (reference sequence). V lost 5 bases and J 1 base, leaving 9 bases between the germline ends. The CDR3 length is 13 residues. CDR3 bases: TGTGCCAGCAGCCCGACCCTGTCCTACGAGCAGTACTTC. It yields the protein CASSPTLSYEQYF.

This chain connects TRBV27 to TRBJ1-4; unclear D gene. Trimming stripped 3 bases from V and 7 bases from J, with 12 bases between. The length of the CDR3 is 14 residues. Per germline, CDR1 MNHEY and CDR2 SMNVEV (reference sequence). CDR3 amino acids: CASSFTDAGEKLFF. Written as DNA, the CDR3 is TGTGCCAGCAGTTTTACAGACGCGGGTGAAAAACTGTTTTTT.

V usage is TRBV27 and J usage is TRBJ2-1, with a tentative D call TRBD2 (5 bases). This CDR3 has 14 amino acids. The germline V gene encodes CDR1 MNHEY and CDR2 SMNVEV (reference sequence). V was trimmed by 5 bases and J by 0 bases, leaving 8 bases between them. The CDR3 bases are TGTGCCAGCAGTCCCGCGGGCTCCTACAATGAGCAGTTCTTC. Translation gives CASSPAGSYNEQFF.

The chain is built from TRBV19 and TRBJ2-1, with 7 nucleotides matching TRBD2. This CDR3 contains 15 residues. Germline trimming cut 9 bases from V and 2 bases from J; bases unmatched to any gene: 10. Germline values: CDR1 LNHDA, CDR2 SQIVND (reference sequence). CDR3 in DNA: TGTGCCAGCCACCCGGCTAGCGGACCCTACAATGAGCAGTTCTTC. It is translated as CASHPASGPYNEQFF. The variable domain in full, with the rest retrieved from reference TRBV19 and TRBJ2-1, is DGGITQSPKYLFRKEGQNVTLSCEQNLNHDAMYWYRQDPGQGLRLIYYSQIVNDFQKGDIAEGYSVSREKKESFPLTVTSAQKNPTAFYLCASHPASGPYNEQFFGPGTRLTVL.

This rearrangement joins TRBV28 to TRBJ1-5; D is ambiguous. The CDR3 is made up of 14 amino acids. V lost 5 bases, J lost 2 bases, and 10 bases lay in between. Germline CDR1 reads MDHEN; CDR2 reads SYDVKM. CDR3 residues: CASSAPGGNQPQHF. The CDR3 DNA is TGTGCCAGCAGTGCCCCCGGGGGCAATCAGCCCCAGCATTTT.

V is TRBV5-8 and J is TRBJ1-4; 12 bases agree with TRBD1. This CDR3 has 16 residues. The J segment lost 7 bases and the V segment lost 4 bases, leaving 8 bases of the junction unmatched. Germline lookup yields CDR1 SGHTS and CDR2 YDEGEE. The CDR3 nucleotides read TGTGCCAGCAGCCCGGGACAGGGGGCGGTCAGTGAAAAACTGTTTTTT. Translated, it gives CASSPGQGAVSEKLFF.

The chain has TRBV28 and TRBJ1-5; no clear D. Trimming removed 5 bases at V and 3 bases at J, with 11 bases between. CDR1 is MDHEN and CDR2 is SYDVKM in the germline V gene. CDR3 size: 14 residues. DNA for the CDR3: TGTGCCAGCAGTGGCGGCAGTCCCAATCAGCCCCAGCATTTT. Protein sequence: CASSGGSPNQPQHF. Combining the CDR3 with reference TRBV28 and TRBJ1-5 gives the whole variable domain DVKVTQSSRYLVKRTGEKVFLECVQDMDHENMFWYRQDPGLGLRLIYFSYDVKMKEKGDIPEGYSVSREKKERFSLILESASTNQTSMYLCASSGGSPNQPQHFGDGTRLSIL.

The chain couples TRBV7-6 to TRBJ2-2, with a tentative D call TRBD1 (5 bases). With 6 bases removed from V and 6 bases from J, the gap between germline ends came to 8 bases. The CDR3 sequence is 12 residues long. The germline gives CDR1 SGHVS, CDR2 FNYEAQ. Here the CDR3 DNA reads TGTGCCAGCAGAGGGGTATCCGGGGAGCTGTTTTTT. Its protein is CASRGVSGELFF.